This T cell receptor (beta chain) was found in a study of T cells in Graves' hyperthyroidism and ophthalmopathy. Germline CDR1 reads MNHNS; CDR2 reads SASEGT. V lost 6 bases and J 2 bases, leaving 12 bases between the germline ends. The length of the CDR3 is 14 residues. Regions amplified from RNA transcripts were the TCR beta CDR3 regions. An initial round of RT-PCR targeting the TCR CDR3 relied on the HTBI primer set. One entry per CDR3 protein, called by TCRdb with MiXCR from the multiplex PCR reads. This table has more than 450,000 distinct CDR3 sequences, approximately 14% appearing once. If no ophthalmopathy progression occurred within 18 months, Graves' hyperthyroidism was stable. The hyperthyroidism was newly diagnosed and had lasted under 2 months; the patients were aged 18 to 65. Lactation, pregnancy, other autoimmune disease or uncontrolled infection excluded patients.

This sequence originates from a woman in her forties with Graves' hyperthyroidism. V usage is TRBV6-1 and J usage is TRBJ2-3; D call uncertain. What was sequenced was blood. The CDR3 is CASSLQRATDTQYF. CDR3 in DNA: TGTGCCAGCAGCCTACAGAGAGCCACAGATACGCAGTATTTT.